This TCR beta chain was obtained from a study of T cell repertoires in cytomegalovirus infection. This clonotype was seen only a few times. Its antigen remains unidentified. V shed 2 bases and J shed 4 bases, with 8 bases lying between them. CDR3 length: 13 amino acids. Germline-derived CDR1 and CDR2 are SEHNR and FQNEAQ (reference sequence). TCRdb recomputed calls from the reads with MiXCR, one row per CDR3 protein. The table lists around 770,000 distinct CDR3 sequences, 25% to 35% of them singletons. The chain links TRBV7-9 to TRBJ1-2; unclear D gene. This sequence originates from a human donor in good health (CMV status not recorded). Some clones in this sample may be carry-over from other donors' samples. This sample comprised cultured CD8+ T cells from PBMCs, obtained from culture after CMV antigen stimulation. In DNA, the CDR3 is TGTGCCAGCAGCTTAACTGTAAGCTATGGCTACACCTTC. It encodes CASSLTVSYGYTF.